One and the same sample provided the 28 T cell receptor beta chains below, sequenced in a study of blood T cell repertoires in COVID-19. Clones were sequenced by immunoSEQ multiplex PCR, and TCRdb holds only the in-frame ones, with some missing. This sample has 150,000 to 200,000 clones, with about 91% found just once. The sequenced sample consisted of peripheral blood. Source of these receptors: a woman in her 30s with acute or convalescent COVID-19.

The CDR3 here is CASSLVGRRYTGELFF. CDR3 nucleotides: TGTGCCAGCAGCTTGGTCGGGAGGCGGTACACCGGGGAGCTGTTTTTT. This chain links TRBV5-4 with TRBJ2-2, with 7 bases fitting TRBD2. J was trimmed by 3 bases and V by 0 bases; bases with no gene match: 5. This CDR3 has 16 amino acids. The germline CDR1 and CDR2 sequences are SGHNT and YYREEE (reference sequence).

This rearrangement joins TRBV28 to TRBJ1-6; D is possibly TRBD1 (5 bases). V shed 7 bases and J shed 5 bases, with 15 bases lying between them. Germline assignment: CDR1 MDHEN and CDR2 SYDVKM. CDR3 length equals 15 residues. CDR3 DNA: TGTGCCAGCAAAAGGGGACTGCTAGATAATTCACCCCTCCACTTT. Its translation is CASKRGLLDNSPLHF.

The chain combines TRBV18 with TRBJ2-7; the match to TRBD1 covers 8 bases. This CDR3 is 13 amino acids long. With 6 bases clipped from V and 1 base from J, the junction kept 2 bases outside the gene matches. From germline, CDR1 is KGHSH and CDR2 LQKENI. The CDR3: CASSGDRSYEQYF. DNA of the CDR3: TGTGCCAGCTCCGGGGACAGGTCCTACGAGCAGTACTTC.

The chain has TRBV6-5 and TRBJ2-7; D is ambiguous. From germline, CDR1 is MNHEY and CDR2 SVGAGI. V lost 2 bases and J 2 bases, leaving 10 bases between the germline ends. The CDR3 is 14 amino acids. CDR3 in amino acids: CASSYADTAYEQYF. CDR3 sequence (DNA): TGTGCCAGCAGTTACGCTGACACCGCCTACGAGCAGTACTTC.

This chain uses TRBV2 with TRBJ1-2, with 8 bases that match TRBD1. After removal of 3 bases from V and 8 bases from J, the junction contained 11 bases not matched to a gene. Germline assignment: CDR1 SNHLY and CDR2 FYNNEI. The CDR3 covers 15 residues. The chain's CDR3 is CASSDQGAGLGGYTF. CDR3 nucleotide sequence: TGTGCCAGCAGTGACCAGGGGGCGGGCCTAGGCGGCTACACCTTC.

The V gene is TRBV27, the J gene TRBJ2-7, with TRBD2 as a possible D gene (6 bases). Germline loops: CDR1 MNHEY, CDR2 SMNVEV (reference sequence). The CDR3 covers 16 residues. Deletions cut 4 bases from V and 0 bases from J, with 16 bases between. CDR3 in amino acids: CASSYPGDCNSYEQYF. CDR3 in DNA: TGTGCCAGCAGTTACCCTGGGGACTGTAACTCCTACGAGCAGTACTTC.

V gene TRBV21-1 combines with J gene TRBJ2-7; no DNA check was done on the table's D call, TRBD1. TRBV21-1 is given as a pseudogene. The CDR3 length is 12 residues. This CDR3 reads CARGQGRDEQYF. Here the CDR3 DNA reads TGTGCCCGTGGACAGGGGAGAGACGAGCAGTACTTC.

J is TRBJ2-7 and V is TRBV3-1 (or the pseudogene TRBV3-2); 7 nucleotides line up with TRBD1. There are 15 residues in the CDR3. J was trimmed by 0 bases and V by 4 bases; bases with no gene match: 6. The germline gives CDR1 LGHDT, CDR2 YNNKEL (reference sequence). CDR3 protein: CASSPGQLSSYEQYF. The CDR3 coding sequence is TGTGCCAGCAGCCCGGGACAGCTTAGCTCCTACGAGCAGTACTTC.

The V gene is TRBV19, the J gene TRBJ1-2; maybe TRBD1 (5 bases). Germline CDR1 reads LNHDA; CDR2 reads SQIVND (reference sequence). CDR3 length equals 16 residues. V lost 4 bases and J lost 2, with 17 bases in between. Written as DNA, the CDR3 is TGTGCCAGTAGTAACCCGAGGAGGGGCTGGAACTATGGCTACACCTTC. Amino acid sequence: CASSNPRRGWNYGYTF.

This clone was observed once. J is TRBJ2-3 and V is TRBV4-2; D is undetermined. The germline V gene has CDR1 LGHNA and CDR2 YNFKEQ. V lost 1 base and J 6 bases, leaving 14 bases between the germline ends. The CDR3 runs to 15 residues. Here the CDR3 DNA reads TGTGCCAGCAGCCAAGCCGCGATAGGAGACGATACGCAGTATTTT. Translation: CASSQAAIGDDTQYF.

The chain employs TRBV5-5 and TRBJ1-2, with D tentatively TRBD1 (5 bases). From germline, CDR1 is SGHKS and CDR2 YYEKEE (reference sequence). Trimming took 0 bases from V and 1 from J, leaving 10 bases between them. The CDR3 has 15 amino acids. CDR3 protein: CASSLVGGFNYGYTF. The CDR3 DNA is TGTGCCAGCAGCTTGGTCGGGGGGTTTAACTATGGCTACACCTTC.

The chain is built from TRBV19 and TRBJ2-1; 12 bases fit TRBD2. Trimming removed 6 bases from V and 5 bases from J; junction bases left unmatched: 2. This CDR3 has 14 residues. Per the germline V gene, CDR1 is LNHDA and CDR2 is SQIVND (reference sequence). The chain's CDR3 is CASRRLAGDNEQFF. CDR3 DNA sequence: TGTGCCAGTAGGCGACTAGCGGGAGACAATGAGCAGTTCTTC. The full variable domain, with the rest looked up from reference TRBV19 and TRBJ2-1, is DGGITQSPKYLFRKEGQNVTLSCEQNLNHDAMYWYRQDPGQGLRLIYYSQIVNDFQKGDIAEGYSVSREKKESFPLTVTSAQKNPTAFYLCASRRLAGDNEQFFGPGTRLTVL.

V gene TRBV4-2 combines with J gene TRBJ2-2; 7 bases fit TRBD2. V trimming: 1 base; J trimming: 4 bases; junction bases outside the gene matches: 6. The CDR3 length is 16 residues. Germline V gene data show CDR1 as LGHNA and CDR2 as YNFKEQ. CDR3 DNA sequence: TGTGCCAGCAGCCAAGGCCCGGGGGGTAGCACCGGGGAGCTGTTTTTT. Protein product: CASSQGPGGSTGELFF.

This clone was seen once. The chain links TRBV10-3 to TRBJ1-6; D gene uncertain. The V gene lost 3 bases and the J gene lost 0 bases, with 6 bases spanning the gap. There are 15 residues in the CDR3. Germline CDR1 is ENHRY and CDR2 is SYGVKD. The DNA of the CDR3 is TGTGCCATCAGTGAACAGAGCTCCTATAATTCACCCCTCCACTTT. This translates into CAISEQSSYNSPLHF.

The genes are TRBV2 and TRBJ2-4; a weak D match, TRBD2 (5 bases). This CDR3 has 13 amino acids. V lost 5 bases and J lost 5, with 10 bases in between. Germline CDR1 SNHLY, CDR2 FYNNEI. The chain's CDR3 is CASSFSGENIQYF. CDR3 nucleotides: TGTGCCAGCAGTTTCAGCGGAGAAAACATTCAGTACTTC.

The genes are TRBV5-1 and TRBJ2-2, with 9 bases lining up with TRBD2. Germline CDR1 reads SGHRS; CDR2 reads YFSETQ. Losses at the gene ends were 4 bases for V and 4 bases for J; bases not matched to a gene: 8. The CDR3 runs 16 residues. The chain's CDR3 is CASSTGTSWVTGELFF. The CDR3 DNA reads TGCGCCAGCAGCACGGGGACTAGCTGGGTCACCGGGGAGCTGTTTTTT. Together with reference TRBV5-1 and TRBJ2-2, the CDR3 gives the full variable domain: KAGVTQTPRYLIKTRGQQVTLSCSPISGHRSVSWYQQTPGQGLQFLFEYFSETQRNKGNFPGRFSGRQFSNSRSEMNVSTLELGDSALYLCASSTGTSWVTGELFFGEGSRLTVL.

DNA of the CDR3: TGTGCCAGCAGCCAACTACCCTATAATTCACCCCTCCACTTT. Protein sequence: CASSQLPYNSPLHF. The chain carries TRBV4-2 and TRBJ1-6, with D uncertain. The CDR3 extends over 14 amino acids. Deletions cut 2 bases from V and 2 bases from J, with 4 bases between. Germline V lookup: CDR1 LGHNA, CDR2 YNFKEQ.

The chain employs TRBV27 and TRBJ2-2; 11 nucleotides line up with TRBD2. The germline CDR1 and CDR2 sequences are MNHEY and SMNVEV (reference sequence). V shed 0 bases, J shed 6 bases, and the junction held 9 bases outside the gene matches. This CDR3 spans 18 amino acids. CDR3 nucleotides: TGTGCCAGCAGTTTATCCTCTTTAGCGGGAGGGTCCCCCGGGGAGCTGTTTTTT. Translated: CASSLSSLAGGSPGELFF.

J is TRBJ1-3 and V is TRBV30; D call uncertain. The CDR3 contains 15 residues. Germline-derived CDR1 and CDR2 are GTSNPN and SVGIG (reference sequence). Trimming left V 0 bases short and J 0 bases short, with 9 bases between. The CDR3 is CAWSVLADSGNTIYF. The CDR3 bases are TGTGCCTGGAGTGTGCTGGCAGACTCTGGAAACACCATATATTTT.

V and J are TRBV5-5 and TRBJ2-4; D gene ambiguous. Germline V gives CDR1 SGHKS, CDR2 YYEKEE (reference sequence). CDR3 length equals 15 residues. V was pared by 2 bases and J by 0 bases, with 9 bases between. CDR3 residues: CASSFTQVAKNIQYF. CDR3 DNA sequence: TGTGCCAGCAGCTTCACGCAGGTAGCCAAAAACATTCAGTACTTC. Using reference TRBV5-5 and TRBJ2-4 for the parts outside the CDR3, the full variable domain is DAGVTQSPTHLIKTRGQQVTLRCSPISGHKSVSWYQQVLGQGPQFIFQYYEKEERGRGNFPDRFSARQFPNYSSELNVNALLLGDSALYLCASSFTQVAKNIQYFGAGTRLSVL.

The CDR3 here is CASSLILAGDTQYF. The CDR3 coding sequence is TGTGCCAGCAGTTTAATACTAGCGGGAGATACGCAGTATTTT. The chain couples TRBV28 to TRBJ2-3; 9 bases are shared with TRBD2. Trimming cost V 2 bases and J 5 bases; bases outside gene matches: 2. Per the germline V gene, CDR1 is MDHEN and CDR2 is SYDVKM. The CDR3 runs to 14 residues.

This clone was seen only a few times. The rearrangement uses TRBV14 and TRBJ1-2; D gene unclear. The CDR3 sequence is 13 residues long. The germline V and J ends were trimmed by 2 bases and 5 bases, with 9 bases remaining between them. Germline V gene data show CDR1 as SGHDN and CDR2 as FVKESK. CDR3 in DNA: TGTGCCAGCAGCCAAACGATGACATATGGCTACACCTTC. Translating it yields CASSQTMTYGYTF.

This chain links TRBV3-1 (or the pseudogene TRBV3-2) with TRBJ2-1; unclear D gene. The CDR3 extends over 12 amino acids. V lost 4 bases to trimming and J lost 9 bases, with 10 bases between them. The germline CDR1 and CDR2 sequences are LGHDT and YNNKEL (reference sequence). The CDR3 spells CASSRGDTEQFF. The CDR3 DNA is TGTGCCAGCAGCCGTGGTGACACTGAGCAGTTCTTC.

V and J are TRBV6-5 and TRBJ2-1, with D tentatively TRBD2 (6 bases). This CDR3 has 11 residues. Trimming removed 6 bases at V and 10 bases at J, with 10 bases between. Per germline, CDR1 MNHEY and CDR2 SVGAGI. The CDR3 protein is CASRQSGEQFF. The CDR3 DNA follows: TGTGCCAGCAGACAAAGCGGGGAGCAGTTCTTC.

The V gene is TRBV9, the J gene TRBJ2-1; D is possibly TRBD1 (5 bases). CDR3 length: 13 residues. The V end was cut by 0 bases, the J end by 10 bases, with 11 bases between. The germline CDR1 and CDR2 sequences are SGDLS and YYNGEE. CDR3 sequence reads: CASSVDQGTEQFF. CDR3 nucleotides: TGTGCCAGCAGCGTAGACCAGGGAACCGAGCAGTTCTTC.

The gene calls are TRBV28 and TRBJ1-2; D not resolved. The V and J ends lost 3 bases and 4 bases respectively, with 9 bases between them. Germline CDR1 reads MDHEN; CDR2 reads SYDVKM. The CDR3 length is 13 residues. The CDR3 here is CASSFGGLYGYTF. The CDR3 DNA reads as TGTGCCAGCAGTTTCGGCGGACTCTATGGCTACACCTTC.

CDR3 protein: CATSPGQGHWETQYF. For the CDR3, the DNA is TGTGCCACCAGTCCGGGACAGGGCCATTGGGAGACCCAGTACTTC. V usage is TRBV24-1 and J usage is TRBJ2-5; 9 positions agree with TRBD1. The CDR3 loop spans 15 amino acids. Trimming cost V 6 bases and J 5 bases; bases outside gene matches: 9. CDR1 is KGHDR and CDR2 is SFDVKD in the germline V gene.

As concerns this clone: The same CDR3 is also encoded by other DNA sequences in this sample. The V call is TRBV19, the J call TRBJ1-2; no definite D call. Germline V gene data show CDR1 as LNHDA and CDR2 as SQIVND (reference sequence). This CDR3 is 13 amino acids long. Trimming took off 7 bases at V and 0 bases at J, with 9 bases between the two ends. The CDR3 spells CASTYGANYGYTF. As DNA, the CDR3 is TGTGCCAGTACCTATGGAGCTAACTATGGCTACACCTTC.